Listed here are 14 T cell receptor beta chains from one sample, sequenced in a study of blood T cells in healthy people across ages. With a J-beta primer mix and a sample-barcoded 5' primer, a second PCR ran about 6 to 11 cycles. TCRdb processed the 5' RACE reads anew with MiXCR; each CDR3 protein has one entry. The table includes about 1.5 million distinct CDR3 sequences, around 40% detected once. Sequencing was performed on blood. The receptors shown here come from a woman between 18 and 29 years old in good health.

The chain couples TRBV20-1 to TRBJ1-1; unclear D gene. CDR1 DFQATT and CDR2 SNEGSKA come from the germline V gene (reference sequence). V lost 4 bases and J 2 bases, leaving 11 bases between the germline ends. CDR3 length: 13 residues. CDR3 amino acids: CSATRSPNTEAFF. The CDR3 coding sequence is TGCAGTGCTACAAGATCCCCCAACACTGAAGCTTTCTTT.

Of note for this clonotype: Relative to the germline gene, one junction end is altered; a read error may explain this. The rearrangement uses TRBV4-1 and TRBJ2-4; unclear D gene. The closer fit of TRBJ2-7 to the DNA end suggests the J call may be wrong. Germline V CDR1 and CDR2: MGHRA, YSYEKL. This CDR3 comprises 15 residues. Here the CDR3 reads CVSSQEPNYYYEQYF. The CDR3 DNA follows: TGCGTCAGCAGCCAAGAACCCAACTACTACTACGAGCAGTACTTC.

The V gene is TRBV6-6, the J gene TRBJ2-7; D not resolved. This CDR3 is built from 14 residues. Trimming stripped 6 bases from V and 5 bases from J, with 17 bases between. Germline CDR1 is MNHNY and CDR2 is SVGAGI (reference sequence). In DNA form, the CDR3 reads TGTGCCAGCAGCCTACGCGGTTCAAACGACGAGCAGTACTTC. This translates into CASSLRGSNDEQYF.

The rearrangement joins TRBV29-1 to TRBJ1-1; tentative D call: TRBD1 (5 bases). This CDR3 has 11 amino acids. The V gene lost 6 bases and the J gene lost 5 bases, with 10 bases spanning the gap. Germline V lookup: CDR1 SQVTM, CDR2 ANQGSEA. CDR3 bases: TGCAGCGTCCAGGGTAGTACTGAAGCTTTCTTT. It encodes CSVQGSTEAFF.

This clonotype appeared a few times. The chain joins TRBV4-1 to TRBJ1-1, with D possibly being TRBD1 (5 bases). V lost 4 bases to trimming and J lost 0 bases, with 15 bases between them. CDR1 and CDR2 (germline): MGHRA, YSYEKL. The length of the CDR3 is 16 residues. CDR3: CASSLPGNGMNTEAFF. The CDR3 nucleotides read TGCGCCAGCAGCCTGCCAGGGAACGGAATGAACACTGAAGCTTTCTTT.

This clonotype was counted many times. J is TRBJ2-6 and V is TRBV9, with D possibly being TRBD1 (5 bases). Germline V gives CDR1 SGDLS, CDR2 YYNGEE. The ends were cut back, 0 bases at V and 3 bases at J, with 7 bases in the middle. The CDR3 loop spans 15 amino acids. CDR3 nucleotides: TGTGCCAGCAGCGTAGCAGGGCATGGGGCCAACGTCCTGACTTTC. It yields the protein CASSVAGHGANVLTF. The whole variable domain, filled in from reference TRBV9 and TRBJ2-6, reads DSGVTQTPKHLITATGQRVTLRCSPRSGDLSVYWYQQSLDQGLQFLIQYYNGEERAKGNILERFSAQQFPDLHSELNLSSLELGDSALYFCASSVAGHGANVLTFGAGSRLTVL.

The chain employs TRBV7-9 and TRBJ1-6; 7 positions match TRBD1. The trim removed 6 bases at V and 7 bases at J, leaving 12 bases unmatched. Germline V lookup: CDR1 SEHNR, CDR2 FQNEAQ (reference sequence). The CDR3 has 16 residues. The CDR3 DNA reads TGTGCCAGCAGGCCCCAGCTAGGGGGCCCCAATTCACCCCTCCACTTT. Translating gives CASRPQLGGPNSPLHF. The full variable domain, its missing parts supplied by reference TRBV7-9 and TRBJ1-6, is DTGVSQNPRHKITKRGQNVTFRCDPISEHNRLYWYRQTLGQGPEFLTYFQNEAQLEKSRLLSDRFSAERPKGSFSTLEIQRTEQGDSAMYLCASRPQLGGPNSPLHFGNGTRLTVT.

This clonotype was detected a few times. This sequence joins TRBV5-1 and TRBJ1-6; D may be TRBD1 (5 bases). Germline V gene sequence: CDR1 SGHRS, CDR2 YFSETQ. V was shortened by 4 bases and J by 7 bases, with 12 bases between the two germline ends. There are 14 residues in the CDR3. The CDR3 loop is CASSIDSFNSPLHF. In DNA, the CDR3 is TGCGCCAGCAGCATAGACAGTTTCAATTCACCCCTCCACTTT.

This clonotype was counted between two and nine times. This chain uses TRBV10-3 with TRBJ1-5, with no clear D. V lost 3 bases and J lost 6, with 9 bases in between. The CDR3 runs to 13 residues. The germline V gene encodes CDR1 ENHRY and CDR2 SYGVKD. CDR3 sequence: CAISEEGGQPQHF. The DNA of the CDR3 is TGTGCCATCAGTGAAGAGGGTGGTCAGCCCCAGCATTTT.

The chain recombines TRBV6-5 with TRBJ2-1; TRBD2 matches 12 bases. Looked up from germline, CDR1 is MNHEY and CDR2 is SVGAGI. The CDR3 totals 13 residues. V was pared by 5 bases and J by 9 bases, with 2 bases of the junction left unmatched. The CDR3 region has the DNA TGTGCCAGCAGTCGGACTAGCGGGACTGAGCAGTTCTTC. Translating gives CASSRTSGTEQFF.

There are a few counts of this clonotype. V gene TRBV4-1 combines with J gene TRBJ2-7; 8 nucleotides match TRBD1. This CDR3 has 17 amino acids. Losses at the gene ends were 3 bases for V and 3 bases for J; bases not matched to a gene: 13. Germline V CDR1 and CDR2: MGHRA, YSYEKL. The CDR3 here is CASSHVPGGFYLYEQYF. DNA of the CDR3: TGCGCCAGCAGCCATGTCCCAGGGGGCTTTTATCTCTACGAGCAGTACTTC.

The chain links TRBV6-2 or TRBV6-3 to TRBJ2-2; no definite D call. The V and J ends lost 5 bases and 7 bases respectively, with 20 bases between them. The CDR3 totals 16 residues. Germline V gene sequence: CDR1 MNHEY, CDR2 SVGEGT. The DNA for the CDR3 is TGTGCCAGCAGTCGTTCTTGGACCTCTGACGGCGGGGAGCTGTTTTTT. Its protein is CASSRSWTSDGGELFF.

This clonotype was seen a few times. CDR3 protein: CASSPGVGIQYF. The CDR3 coding sequence is TGTGCCAGCTCACCAGGGGTGGGCATTCAGTACTTC. This chain links TRBV18 with TRBJ2-4; unclear D gene. From germline, CDR1 is KGHSH and CDR2 LQKENI. CDR3 size: 12 residues. The V gene lost 2 bases and the J gene lost 9 bases, with 8 bases spanning the gap.

A few counts support this clonotype. The CDR3 sequence is CSARDRFGGQFF. DNA for the CDR3: TGCAGTGCTAGAGATCGGTTTGGCGGGCAGTTCTTC. The rearrangement joins TRBV20-1 to TRBJ2-1; no firm D call. CDR1 is DFQATT and CDR2 is SNEGSKA in the germline V gene (reference sequence). V was cut by 0 bases and J by 12 bases, with 12 bases left in between. This CDR3 comprises 12 residues.